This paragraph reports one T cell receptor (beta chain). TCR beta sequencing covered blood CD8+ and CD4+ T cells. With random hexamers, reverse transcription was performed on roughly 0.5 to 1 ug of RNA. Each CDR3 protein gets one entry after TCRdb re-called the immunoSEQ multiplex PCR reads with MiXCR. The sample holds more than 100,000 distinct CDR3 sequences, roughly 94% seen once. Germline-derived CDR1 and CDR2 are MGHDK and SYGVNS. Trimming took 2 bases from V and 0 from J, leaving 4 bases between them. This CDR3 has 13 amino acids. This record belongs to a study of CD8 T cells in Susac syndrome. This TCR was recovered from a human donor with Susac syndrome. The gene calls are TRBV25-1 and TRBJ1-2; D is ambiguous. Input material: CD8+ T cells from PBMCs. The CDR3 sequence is CASSEESNYGYTF. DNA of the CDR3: TGTGCCAGCAGTGAAGAGTCTAACTATGGCTACACCTTC.